This passage covers 7 T cell receptor beta chains from one sample sequenced in a study of CD8 T cells in ankylosing spondylitis. TCRdb re-called the 5' RACE reads through MiXCR, storing one row per CDR3 protein. Of fewer than 400,000 distinct CDR3 sequences in the sample, 7.5% to 9% were seen once. Study-level points and caveats: Characteristic, it appeared, of ankylosing spondylitis blood was a TCR beta motif of eight highly homologous variants.

Their recognized antigens are unknown. The sample taken for sequencing was blood, either unsorted or a sorted T cell fraction (not recorded which). The receptors stem from a male donor with ankylosing spondylitis.

The table lists this clonotype with a few counts. The rearrangement links TRBV27 to TRBJ2-7; TRBD2 aligns across 8 bases. The CDR3 has 14 residues. CDR1 is MNHEY and CDR2 is SMNVEV in the germline V gene (reference sequence). The trim removed 6 bases at V and 4 bases at J, leaving 8 bases unmatched. CDR3: CASSPGGEGYEQYF. The CDR3 DNA sequence: TGTGCCAGCAGCCCCGGGGGGGAGGGATACGAGCAGTACTTC.

In its sample, this clonotype was seen many times. CDR3 DNA sequence: TGCGCCAGCAGTGAGTCTAGCGGGACATACACAGATACGCAGTATTTT. Translation: CASSESSGTYTDTQYF. The chain is built from TRBV10-1 and TRBJ2-3, with 8 bases matching TRBD2. V gave up 0 bases and J gave up 2 bases; unmatched junction bases: 4. CDR3 length: 16 amino acids. Germline CDR1 reads WNHNN; CDR2 reads SYGVQD (reference sequence).

This clonotype was seen a few times. The genes are TRBV12-3 or TRBV12-4 and TRBJ2-1; D may be TRBD1 (5 bases). The length of the CDR3 is 11 residues. The V and J ends lost 6 bases and 14 bases respectively, with 14 bases between them. DNA of the CDR3: TGTGCCAGCAGATTCGGGTCCAGGGAGTTCTTC. This encodes CASRFGSREFF.

This clonotype was detected a few times. This chain joins TRBV5-1 and TRBJ2-7; 7 nucleotides agree with TRBD2. The CDR3 totals 13 residues. Germline values: CDR1 SGHRS, CDR2 YFSETQ. J gave up 2 bases and V 5 bases, and 4 bases lay outside the gene matches. The CDR3 DNA sequence: TGCGCCAGCAGTCGGGAGGTCGCCTACGAGCAGTACTTC. Its translation: CASSREVAYEQYF.

This clonotype was seen only a few times. CDR3 nucleotide sequence: TGTGCCAGCAGTTATAAGGGGGTGGTCAATGAGCAGTTCTTC. The encoded protein is CASSYKGVVNEQFF. The V gene is TRBV6-5, the J gene TRBJ2-1; D is possibly TRBD1 (6 bases). This CDR3 has 14 residues. The ends were cut back, 3 bases at V and 6 bases at J, with 12 bases in the middle. Per the germline V gene, CDR1 is MNHEY and CDR2 is SVGAGI.

This clonotype has only a few counts. The chain joins TRBV7-9 to TRBJ2-1; D possibly corresponds to TRBD2 (5 bases). Trimming removed 5 bases from V and 6 bases from J, with 20 bases in between. The CDR3 loop spans 16 amino acids. The V gene's germline CDR1 is SEHNR and CDR2 FQNEAQ (reference sequence). CDR3 nucleotide sequence: TGTGCCAGCAGCCCCCGGACTTCTCAAAACTTCAATGAGCAGTTCTTC. Its protein product is CASSPRTSQNFNEQFF.

This clonotype occurred a few times. This chain connects TRBV7-9 to TRBJ2-1, with 11 bases matching TRBD2. CDR1 SEHNR and CDR2 FQNEAQ come from the germline V gene (reference sequence). This CDR3 region has 16 residues. J gave up 2 bases and V 4 bases, and 4 bases lay outside the gene matches. The CDR3 reads CASSSTGLAAYNEQFF. Here the CDR3 DNA reads TGTGCCAGCAGCTCTACGGGACTAGCGGCCTACAATGAGCAGTTCTTC.